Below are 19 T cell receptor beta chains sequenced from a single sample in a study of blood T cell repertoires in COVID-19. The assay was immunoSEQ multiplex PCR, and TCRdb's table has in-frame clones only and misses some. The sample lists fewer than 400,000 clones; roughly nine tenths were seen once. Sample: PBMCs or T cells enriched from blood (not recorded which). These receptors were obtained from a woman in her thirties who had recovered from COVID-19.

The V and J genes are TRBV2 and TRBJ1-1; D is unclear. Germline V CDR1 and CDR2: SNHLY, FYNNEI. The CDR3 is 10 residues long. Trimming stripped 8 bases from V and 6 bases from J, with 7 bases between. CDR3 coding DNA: TGTGCCAGCCTCAGGTCTGAAGCTTTCTTT. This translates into CASLRSEAFF.

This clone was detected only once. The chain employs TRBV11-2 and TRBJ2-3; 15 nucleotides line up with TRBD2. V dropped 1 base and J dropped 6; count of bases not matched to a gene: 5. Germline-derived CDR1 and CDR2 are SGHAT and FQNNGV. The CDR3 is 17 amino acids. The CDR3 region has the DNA TGTGCCAGCAGCTTAGGGACTAGCGGGGGGGCCCGGGATACGCAGTATTTT. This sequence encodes CASSLGTSGGARDTQYF.

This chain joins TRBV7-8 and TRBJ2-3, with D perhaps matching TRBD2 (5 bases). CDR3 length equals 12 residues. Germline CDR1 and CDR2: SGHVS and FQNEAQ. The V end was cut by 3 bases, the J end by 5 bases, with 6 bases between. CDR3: CASSFGEDTQYF. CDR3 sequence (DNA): TGTGCCAGCAGCTTCGGGGAAGATACGCAGTATTTT.

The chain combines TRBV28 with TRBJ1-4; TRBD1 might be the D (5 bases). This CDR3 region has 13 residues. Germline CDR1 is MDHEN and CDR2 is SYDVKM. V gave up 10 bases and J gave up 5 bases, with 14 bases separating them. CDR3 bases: TGTGCCACCAGGTGGGGGGGGAATGAAAAACTGTTTTTT. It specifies CATRWGGNEKLFF.

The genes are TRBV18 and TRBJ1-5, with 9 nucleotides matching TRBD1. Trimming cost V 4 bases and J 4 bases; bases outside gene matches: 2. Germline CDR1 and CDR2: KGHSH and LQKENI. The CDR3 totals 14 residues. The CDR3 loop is CASSRDRENQPQHF. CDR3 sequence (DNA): TGTGCCAGCTCACGGGACAGGGAAAATCAGCCCCAGCATTTT.

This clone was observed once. The chain's CDR3 is CASSSPQRGGRETQYF. The CDR3 region has the DNA TGTGCCAGCAGCTCACCCCAGCGGGGGGGCCGGGAGACCCAGTACTTC. The chain employs TRBV7-6 and TRBJ2-5, with TRBD2 matching 10 bases. CDR3 length: 16 residues. CDR1 SGHVS and CDR2 FNYEAQ come from the germline V gene. Trimming cost V 4 bases and J 5 bases; bases outside gene matches: 10.

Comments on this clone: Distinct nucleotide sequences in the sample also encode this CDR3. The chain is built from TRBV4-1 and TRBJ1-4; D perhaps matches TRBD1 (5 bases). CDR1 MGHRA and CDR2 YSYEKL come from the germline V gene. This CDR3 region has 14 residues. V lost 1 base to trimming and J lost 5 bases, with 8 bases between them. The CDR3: CASSQAGGNEKLFF. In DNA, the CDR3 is TGCGCCAGCAGCCAAGCTGGGGGGAATGAAAAACTGTTTTTT.

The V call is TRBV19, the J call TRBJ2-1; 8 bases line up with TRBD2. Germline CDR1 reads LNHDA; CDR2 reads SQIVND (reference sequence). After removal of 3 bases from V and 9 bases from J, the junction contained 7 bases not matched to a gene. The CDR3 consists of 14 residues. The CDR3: CASSMGTRSGEQFF. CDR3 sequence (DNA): TGTGCCAGTAGTATGGGGACTAGGTCGGGTGAGCAGTTCTTC.

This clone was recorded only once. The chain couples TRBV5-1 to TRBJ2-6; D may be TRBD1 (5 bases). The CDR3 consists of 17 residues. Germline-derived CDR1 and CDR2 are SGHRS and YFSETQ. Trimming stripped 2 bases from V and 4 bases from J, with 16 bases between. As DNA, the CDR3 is TGCGCCAGCAGCTTACGCAGGGTAGAGCTGGGGGCCAACGTCCTGACTTTC. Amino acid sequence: CASSLRRVELGANVLTF. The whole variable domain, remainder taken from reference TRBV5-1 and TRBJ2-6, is KAGVTQTPRYLIKTRGQQVTLSCSPISGHRSVSWYQQTPGQGLQFLFEYFSETQRNKGNFPGRFSGRQFSNSRSEMNVSTLELGDSALYLCASSLRRVELGANVLTFGAGSRLTVL.

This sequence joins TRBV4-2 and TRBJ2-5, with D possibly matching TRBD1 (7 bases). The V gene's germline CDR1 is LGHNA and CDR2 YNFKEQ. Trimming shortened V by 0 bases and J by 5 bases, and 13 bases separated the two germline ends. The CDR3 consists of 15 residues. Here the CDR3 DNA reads TGTGCCAGCAGCCAAGATTGGAGGGGGCAGGAGACCCAGTACTTC. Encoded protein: CASSQDWRGQETQYF.

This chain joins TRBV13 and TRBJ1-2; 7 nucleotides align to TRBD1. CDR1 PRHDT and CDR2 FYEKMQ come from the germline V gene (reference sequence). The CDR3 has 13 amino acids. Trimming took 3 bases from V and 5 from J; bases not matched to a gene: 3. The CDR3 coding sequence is TGTGCCAGCAGCTTTCAGGGGGTGTATGGCTACACCTTC. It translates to CASSFQGVYGYTF. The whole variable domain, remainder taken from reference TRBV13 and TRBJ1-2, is AAGVIQSPRHLIKEKRETATLKCYPIPRHDTVYWYQQGPGQDPQFLISFYEKMQSDKGSIPDRFSAQQFSDYHSELNMSSLELGDSALYFCASSFQGVYGYTFGSGTRLTVV.

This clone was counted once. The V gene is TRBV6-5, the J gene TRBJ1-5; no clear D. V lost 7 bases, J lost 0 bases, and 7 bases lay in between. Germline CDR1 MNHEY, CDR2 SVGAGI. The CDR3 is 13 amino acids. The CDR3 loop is CASMRSSNQPQHF. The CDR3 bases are TGTGCCAGCATGAGGAGTAGCAATCAGCCCCAGCATTTT.

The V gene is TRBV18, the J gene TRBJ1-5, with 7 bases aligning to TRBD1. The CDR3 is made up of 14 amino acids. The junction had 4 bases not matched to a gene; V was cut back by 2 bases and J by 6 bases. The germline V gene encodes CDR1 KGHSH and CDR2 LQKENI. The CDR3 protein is CASSPGTVVQPQHF. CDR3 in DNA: TGTGCCAGCTCACCAGGGACAGTTGTTCAGCCCCAGCATTTT.

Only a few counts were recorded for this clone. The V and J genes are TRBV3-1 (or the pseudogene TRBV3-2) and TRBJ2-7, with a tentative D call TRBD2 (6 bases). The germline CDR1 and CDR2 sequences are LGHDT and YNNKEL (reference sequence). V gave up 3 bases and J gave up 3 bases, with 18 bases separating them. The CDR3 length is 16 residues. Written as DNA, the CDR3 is TGTGCCAGCAGCCACTCTTTTGCGGGGACGGTCTACGAGCAGTACTTC. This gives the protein CASSHSFAGTVYEQYF.

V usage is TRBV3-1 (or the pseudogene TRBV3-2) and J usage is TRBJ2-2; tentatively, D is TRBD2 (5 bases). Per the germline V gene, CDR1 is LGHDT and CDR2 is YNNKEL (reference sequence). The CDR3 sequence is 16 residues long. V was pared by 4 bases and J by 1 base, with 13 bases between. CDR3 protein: CASSPRGQQNTGELFF. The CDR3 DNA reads TGTGCCAGCAGCCCAAGAGGGCAGCAGAACACCGGGGAGCTGTTTTTT.

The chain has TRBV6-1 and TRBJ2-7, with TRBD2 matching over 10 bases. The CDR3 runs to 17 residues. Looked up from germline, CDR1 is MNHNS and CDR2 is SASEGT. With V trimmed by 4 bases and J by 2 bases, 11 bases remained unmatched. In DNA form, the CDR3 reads TGTGCCAGCAGTGCAAGCGGGGGGGCCCGGACTCCCTACGAGCAGTACTTC. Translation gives CASSASGGARTPYEQYF.

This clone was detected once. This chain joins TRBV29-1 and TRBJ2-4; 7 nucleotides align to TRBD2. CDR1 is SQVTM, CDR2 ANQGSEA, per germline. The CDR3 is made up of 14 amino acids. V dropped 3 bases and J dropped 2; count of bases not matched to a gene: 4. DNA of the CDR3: TGCAGCGTTGAGGCGCGGGGGACCAAAAACATTCAGTACTTC. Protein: CSVEARGTKNIQYF.

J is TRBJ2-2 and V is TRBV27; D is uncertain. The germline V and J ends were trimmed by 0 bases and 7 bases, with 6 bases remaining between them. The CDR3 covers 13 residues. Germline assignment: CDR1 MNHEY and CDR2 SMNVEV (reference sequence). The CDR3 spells CASSLSPGGELFF. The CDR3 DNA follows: TGTGCCAGCAGTTTATCTCCCGGCGGGGAGCTGTTTTTT.

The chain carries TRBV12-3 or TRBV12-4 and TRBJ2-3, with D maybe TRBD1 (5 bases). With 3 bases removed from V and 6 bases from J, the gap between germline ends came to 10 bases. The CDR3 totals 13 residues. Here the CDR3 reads CASSFGAPDTQYF. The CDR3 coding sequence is TGTGCCAGCAGTTTTGGGGCCCCCGATACGCAGTATTTT.